The present entry profiles one TCR beta chain with its context. This receptor's antigen is unknown. There are no base qualities to consult, and no much larger clone falls within one base. A multiplexed two-step PCR with Vbeta-specific forward primers and Jbeta-specific reverse primers was used to amplify the TCRbeta CDR3 regions. TCRbeta libraries were sequenced on an Illumina instrument through the immunoSEQ service. Processing in the source paper ran as follows. V, D and J genes were assigned using IMGT annotation, and counts were corrected for multiplex PCR bias using synthetic CDR3 analogues. The immunoSEQ Analyzer calculated repertoire clonality as one minus the normalized Shannon entropy. Whether a clone counted as expanded was decided by Fisher's exact test with Benjamini-Hochberg false discovery rate control and a two-tailed cutoff of P<0.01. TCRdb holds this immuneACCESS table with in-frame rearrangements only. Some clones are missing; in checked studies, unresolved V genes explain under half, and the rest has no known cause. V and J calls and clone size are as listed in that table; D and trimming were resolved from the DNA. In all, the sample holds under 35,000 clones, and under 90% of those were seen once. The biggest ten clones account for 0.4% of the sample.

FACS was used to sort CD4+ or CD8+ cells into naive T cells (CD45RA+) and memory T cells (CD45RO+). T cells for TCR sequencing came from a couple of healthy control subjects. For the mixed lymphocyte reactions, sorted T cell subsets left unstimulated acted as baseline controls. The Qiagen DNeasy Blood & Tissue Kit was used to extract genomic DNA. The record originates from a study of regulatory dendritic cells for organ transplantation listed by TCRdb under 2017. With regard to the full study: The TCRbeta repertoires of sorted naive and memory CD4+ and CD8+ T cells were sequenced before and after allostimulation with regulatory or mature dendritic cells.

The research as a whole found: Allostimulation expanded memory CD8+ clones in both subjects, but regulatory dendritic cells appeared to induce more limited expansion than mature dendritic cells. Repertoires were highly diverse in naive CD4+ and CD8+ T cells, less diverse in memory cells, and most oligoclonal in memory CD8+ cells. Sequencing was done in only two subjects, and the authors reported considerable heterogeneity between individuals in the alloreactive memory CD8+ T cell pool. Among the resting subsets, the most alloreactive TCR clonotypes were found in memory CD8+ T cells.

The cysteine opens and the phenylalanine closes a CDR3 of 15 amino acids. Only the CDR3 portion is preserved as DNA: 45 bases, with reading frame beginning at the first base. The germline V gene (reference sequence) yields SEHNR for CDR1 and FQNEAQ for CDR2. V is reduced by 1 base and J by 4 bases, leaving a spacing of 13 bases between them. Specimen: naive CD8+ T cells from blood. This specimen's cell subset or site label, interpreted: CD45RA+ naive T cells. This chain joins TRBV7-9 to TRBJ1-2; the D gene cannot be named for sure. The clonotype comes from a human donor in good health. The DNA sequence is TGTGCCAGCAGCTTAGACGGGAGTCGCGGCTATGGCTACACCTTC. The resulting protein is CASSLDGSRGYGYTF. The full variable domain, completed from the reference TRBV7-9 and TRBJ1-2 proteins outside the CDR3, reads DTGVSQNPRHKITKRGQNVTFRCDPISEHNRLYWYRQTLGQGPEFLTYFQNEAQLEKSRLLSDRFSAERPKGSFSTLEIQRTEQGDSAMYLCASSLDGSRGYGYTFGSGTRLTVV.